The 18 T cell receptor beta chains below all came from one sample that was sequenced in a study of cytomegalovirus exposure and HLA in healthy donors. The PCR used 60 Vbeta and 13 Jbeta primers. The repertoire was sequenced with immunoSEQ multiplex PCR; TCRdb's copy has only in-frame clones and lacks some. The sample lists approximately 100,000 clones; about two thirds were seen once. What was sequenced was PBMCs. The receptors shown here come from a man aged 45 to 65 in good health and CMV-seronegative.

The chain carries TRBV28 and TRBJ1-2; D perhaps matches TRBD1 (5 bases). The ends were cut back, 8 bases at V and 4 bases at J, with 14 bases in the middle. The CDR3 length is 13 residues. Looked up from germline, CDR1 is MDHEN and CDR2 is SYDVKM. CDR3 residues: CASCGGVSYGYTF. The CDR3 nucleotides are TGTGCCAGCTGCGGGGGTGTGAGCTATGGCTACACCTTC.

V is TRBV20-1 and J is TRBJ1-2; possibly TRBD1 for D (5 bases). Deletions cut 5 bases from V and 6 bases from J, with 10 bases between. In germline, CDR1 is DFQATT, CDR2 SNEGSKA (reference sequence). The CDR3 covers 11 residues. The CDR3 DNA reads TGCAGTGCTGCAGGGCTCGATGGCTACACCTTC. Translated: CSAAGLDGYTF.

The V and J genes are TRBV19 and TRBJ1-4; D uncertain. The CDR3 covers 16 residues. Between the trimmed V and J ends, which lost 7 bases and 0 bases, there was a span of 15 bases. Germline CDR1 reads LNHDA; CDR2 reads SQIVND (reference sequence). CDR3: CASTDPGSPTNEKLFF. The DNA for the CDR3 is TGTGCCAGTACCGACCCGGGGTCACCAACTAATGAAAAACTGTTTTTT.

This clone was counted a few times. The V call is TRBV2, the J call TRBJ2-3; D may be TRBD2 (5 bases). This CDR3 region has 15 residues. The germline V gene has CDR1 SNHLY and CDR2 FYNNEI. V gave up 1 base and J gave up 2 bases, with 10 bases separating them. CDR3 loop: CASSEGGLLTDTQYF. In nucleotides, the CDR3 is TGTGCCAGCAGTGAAGGCGGACTTCTCACAGATACGCAGTATTTT. Supplemented by reference TRBV2 and TRBJ2-3, the full variable domain reads EPEVTQTPSHQVTQMGQEVILRCVPISNHLYFYWYRQILGQKVEFLVSFYNNEISEKSEIFDDQFSVERPDGSNFTLKIRSTKLEDSAMYFCASSEGGLLTDTQYFGPGTRLTVL.

J is TRBJ2-6 and V is TRBV11-1, with D possibly TRBD1 on 6 matching bases. Germline V CDR1 and CDR2: SGHAT, FQDESV (reference sequence). The CDR3 extends over 19 amino acids. Trimming pared 5 bases from V and 2 bases from J, leaving 22 bases between. CDR3 loop: CASSVLRGATSPGANVLTF. In DNA, the CDR3 is TGTGCCAGCAGCGTACTCAGGGGTGCCACTTCCCCTGGGGCCAACGTCCTGACTTTC.

This clone was seen a few times. In DNA form, the CDR3 reads TGTGCCAGTAGTATAGGGGCCGTTGGGCAGTTCTTC. It translates to CASSIGAVGQFF. The chain employs TRBV19 and TRBJ2-1; D gene uncertain. The germline V gene has CDR1 LNHDA and CDR2 SQIVND (reference sequence). Trimming shortened V by 1 base and J by 12 bases, and 10 bases separated the two germline ends. This CDR3 contains 12 residues.

The chain has TRBV7-2 and TRBJ2-1; TRBD2 agrees at 8 bases. Germline V gives CDR1 SGHTA, CDR2 FQGNSA. The CDR3 spans 18 residues. With V trimmed by 8 bases and J by 6 bases, 21 bases remained unmatched. CDR3 residues: CASGLQGIAGIYINEQFF. CDR3 DNA: TGTGCCAGCGGTCTCCAGGGAATAGCGGGGATATACATCAATGAGCAGTTCTTC.

This chain links TRBV5-4 with TRBJ2-7; maybe TRBD1 (7 bases). The CDR3 sequence is 15 residues long. Germline V gene data show CDR1 as SGHNT and CDR2 as YYREEE (reference sequence). Trimming left V 3 bases short and J 2 bases short, with 15 bases between. The CDR3 DNA follows: TGTGCCAGCAGCTGGGAGGTGACAGGGACCTACGAGCAGTACTTC. Its translation is CASSWEVTGTYEQYF.

The CDR3, as DNA: TGCGCCAGCAGCTTGGCGCGGCAAATCACAGATACGCAGTATTTT. It translates to CASSLARQITDTQYF. This chain joins TRBV5-1 and TRBJ2-3; no clear D. CDR1 and CDR2 from the germline V gene are SGHRS and YFSETQ. Trimming removed 0 bases at V and 2 bases at J, with 10 bases between. This CDR3 is 15 amino acids long.

The J gene is TRBJ2-5, the V gene TRBV30; a weak D match, TRBD1 (6 bases). V was pared by 3 bases and J by 11 bases, with 16 bases between. Germline V lookup: CDR1 GTSNPN, CDR2 SVGIG (reference sequence). The CDR3 loop spans 12 amino acids. CDR3 loop: CAWRQGSLAQYF. In DNA form, the CDR3 reads TGTGCCTGGAGACAGGGAAGCCTTGCGCAGTACTTC.

The genes are TRBV4-1 and TRBJ2-7, with 7 bases identical to TRBD1. Germline V gene sequence: CDR1 MGHRA, CDR2 YSYEKL. This CDR3 contains 15 residues. J was trimmed by 6 bases and V by 4 bases; bases with no gene match: 12. CDR3 DNA: TGCGCCAGCAGCCGGGGTCAACTAGGGGGCCTCGAGCAGTACTTC. It codes for CASSRGQLGGLEQYF.

The chain is built from TRBV5-1 and TRBJ2-7; no clear D gene. The CDR3 runs to 14 residues. V was cut by 2 bases and J by 0 bases, with 9 bases left in between. CDR1 is SGHRS and CDR2 is YFSETQ in the germline V gene. Here the CDR3 DNA reads TGCGCCAGCAGCTTATGGGCGTTCTCCTACGAGCAGTACTTC. This sequence encodes CASSLWAFSYEQYF.

This clone was counted a few times. The chain links TRBV11-2 to TRBJ2-5, with 8 positions matching TRBD1. Germline V gene sequence: CDR1 SGHAT, CDR2 FQNNGV. This CDR3 contains 15 residues. V gave up 4 bases and J gave up 5 bases; unmatched junction bases: 9. The CDR3 loop is CASSSTGGLSETQYF. CDR3 nucleotides: TGTGCCAGCAGCTCCACAGGGGGTCTAAGTGAGACCCAGTACTTC.

This clone was counted once. The chain employs TRBV10-3 and TRBJ1-3, with 7 bases fitting TRBD1. Germline CDR1 ENHRY, CDR2 SYGVKD. V shed 6 bases, J shed 0 bases, and the junction held 8 bases outside the gene matches. This CDR3 spans 16 amino acids. For the CDR3, the DNA is TGTGCCATCAGGGAGGCAGGGGGATCCTCTGGAAACACCATATATTTT. Residues: CAIREAGGSSGNTIYF.

This sequence joins TRBV6-6 and TRBJ2-4, with D unresolved. Deletions cut 10 bases from V and 0 bases from J, with 7 bases between. CDR1 MNHNY and CDR2 SVGAGI come from the germline V gene (reference sequence). The CDR3 is 12 amino acids. DNA of the CDR3: TGTGCCACCCAGGAAGCCAAAAACATTCAGTACTTC. Residues: CATQEAKNIQYF.

This clone was seen only once. The chain couples TRBV27 to TRBJ2-7, with a tentative D call TRBD2 (5 bases). The CDR3 covers 16 residues. The V and J ends lost 0 bases and 3 bases respectively, with 15 bases between them. Germline loops: CDR1 MNHEY, CDR2 SMNVEV (reference sequence). The CDR3 loop is CASSLSGGGYVYEQYF. The CDR3, as DNA: TGTGCCAGCAGTTTATCGGGTGGCGGGTATGTCTACGAGCAGTACTTC.

The chain combines TRBV5-4 with TRBJ2-1; TRBD2 matches at 8 bases. In germline, CDR1 is SGHNT, CDR2 YYREEE (reference sequence). The CDR3 runs 16 residues. Trimming removed 4 bases from V and 7 bases from J; junction bases left unmatched: 13. CDR3 sequence (DNA): TGTGCCAGCAGCAGACGACTAGCGACATACGATAATGAGCAGTTCTTC. It yields the protein CASSRRLATYDNEQFF.

This clone has a handful of counts. The rearrangement links TRBV28 to TRBJ1-2; 7 positions match TRBD1. This CDR3 has 17 amino acids. Per germline, CDR1 MDHEN and CDR2 SYDVKM. With 5 bases clipped from V and 3 bases from J, the junction kept 15 bases outside the gene matches. CDR3 sequence reads: CASSRGIVGQVDYGYTF. The CDR3 DNA reads as TGTGCCAGCAGTCGAGGTATCGTCGGACAGGTAGACTATGGCTACACCTTC.